The 10 T cell receptor beta chains below all came from one sample that was sequenced in a study of T cells after yellow fever vaccination. TCRdb reprocessed the 5' RACE reads via MiXCR and lists one record per CDR3 protein. This table holds 160,000 or so distinct CDR3 sequences, about 7% found once. Material: CD4+ T cells sorted from PBMCs, obtained less than 6 days after the first yellow fever vaccination. Receptors were obtained from a young man who received the YFV17D yellow fever vaccine.

Ten or more counts support this clonotype. V and J are TRBV11-1 and TRBJ2-5; 9 bases map to TRBD1. This CDR3 is 19 amino acids long. Per germline, CDR1 SGHAT and CDR2 FQDESV (reference sequence). Trimming cost V 6 bases and J 1 base; bases outside gene matches: 18. The CDR3 protein is CASSLSTYRGPDRQETQYF. The CDR3 DNA reads as TGTGCCAGCAGTTTATCCACCTACAGGGGGCCTGATCGCCAAGAGACCCAGTACTTC. Full variable domain (rest looked up from reference TRBV11-1 and TRBJ2-5): EAEVAQSPRYKITEKSQAVAFWCDPISGHATLYWYRQILGQGPELLVQFQDESVVDDSQLPKDRFSAERLKGVDSTLKIQPAELGDSAMYLCASSLSTYRGPDRQETQYFGPGTRLLVL.

This clonotype was counted at least ten times. The chain employs TRBV20-1 and TRBJ1-4, with 7 bases identical to TRBD1. This CDR3 is built from 14 residues. CDR1 and CDR2 (germline): DFQATT, SNEGSKA (reference sequence). V gave up 5 bases and J gave up 8 bases; unmatched junction bases: 11. Here the CDR3 reads CSARDRVRGEKLFF. DNA of the CDR3: TGCAGTGCTCGTGACAGGGTTAGAGGGGAAAAACTGTTTTTT.

This sequence joins TRBV11-1 and TRBJ1-5; possibly TRBD1 for D (5 bases). The CDR3 is made up of 13 amino acids. V shed 11 bases and J shed 7 bases, with 18 bases lying between them. Germline V gives CDR1 SGHAT, CDR2 FQDESV (reference sequence). For the CDR3, the DNA is TGTGCCGATGGGGCACGCGGTAAGCAGCCCCAGCATTTT. Amino acids: CADGARGKQPQHF. Variable domain in full (rest from reference TRBV11-1 and TRBJ1-5): EAEVAQSPRYKITEKSQAVAFWCDPISGHATLYWYRQILGQGPELLVQFQDESVVDDSQLPKDRFSAERLKGVDSTLKIQPAELGDSAMYLCADGARGKQPQHFGDGTRLSIL.

The rearrangement uses TRBV7-2 and TRBJ1-6; a weak D match, TRBD1 (6 bases). The CDR3 is 15 amino acids. The germline CDR1 and CDR2 sequences are SGHTA and FQGNSA. Trimming left V 4 bases short and J 6 bases short, with 13 bases between. CDR3 sequence reads: CASSSQGTLNSPLHF. The CDR3 DNA reads TGTGCCAGCAGCTCTCAGGGGACCCTTAATTCACCCCTCCACTTT.

This clonotype showed up just a few times. The chain recombines TRBV5-6 with TRBJ1-1; the D gene is possibly TRBD1 (5 bases). This CDR3 is 16 amino acids long. V was trimmed by 4 bases and J by 2 bases, leaving 18 bases between them. Germline lookup yields CDR1 SGHDT and CDR2 YYEEEE. DNA for the CDR3: TGTGCCAGCAGCAACATACCGGGACGGGGAAACACTGAAGCTTTCTTT. It encodes CASSNIPGRGNTEAFF.

The rearrangement uses TRBV12-3 or TRBV12-4 and TRBJ1-1; no definite D call. This CDR3 is built from 14 residues. V was trimmed by 8 bases and J by 5 bases, leaving 18 bases between them. The CDR3 region is CASSLRGRSTEAFF. CDR3 coding DNA: TGTGCCAGCTCGCTCCGTGGGAGGAGTACTGAAGCTTTCTTT.

This clonotype was seen many times. The chain joins TRBV12-3 or TRBV12-4 to TRBJ1-2, with TRBD1 as a possible D gene (5 bases). The CDR3 has 15 residues. V lost 2 bases and J 0 bases, leaving 10 bases between the germline ends. CDR3 amino acids: CASSLFHRSNYGYTF. In nucleotides, the CDR3 is TGTGCCAGCAGTTTATTCCACAGGTCTAACTATGGCTACACCTTC.

Ten or more counts support this clonotype. This chain uses TRBV12-3 or TRBV12-4 with TRBJ1-1, with D unresolved. This CDR3 is 13 amino acids long. V was clipped by 6 bases and J by 4 bases, with 12 bases between them. In DNA, the CDR3 is TGTGCCAGCAGCCTCCTTTTGGGCACTGAAGCTTTCTTT. Translating it yields CASSLLLGTEAFF.

This clonotype was detected only a few times. The V gene is TRBV9, the J gene TRBJ1-5, with a tentative D call TRBD1 (5 bases). Per germline, CDR1 SGDLS and CDR2 YYNGEE. The CDR3 sequence is 16 residues long. V was trimmed by 1 base and J by 1 base, leaving 12 bases between them. In nucleotides, the CDR3 is TGTGCCAGCAGCGTAACTGGGGGGGGAAGCAATCAGCCCCAGCATTTT. Residues: CASSVTGGGSNQPQHF.

This clonotype was counted at least ten times. The chain employs TRBV9 and TRBJ2-3; D remains unclear. The CDR3 length is 13 residues. V lost 0 bases, J lost 2 bases, and 4 bases lay in between. The germline V gene encodes CDR1 SGDLS and CDR2 YYNGEE. The CDR3 region is CASSVAHTDTQYF. The CDR3 DNA is TGTGCCAGCAGCGTAGCTCACACAGATACGCAGTATTTT.